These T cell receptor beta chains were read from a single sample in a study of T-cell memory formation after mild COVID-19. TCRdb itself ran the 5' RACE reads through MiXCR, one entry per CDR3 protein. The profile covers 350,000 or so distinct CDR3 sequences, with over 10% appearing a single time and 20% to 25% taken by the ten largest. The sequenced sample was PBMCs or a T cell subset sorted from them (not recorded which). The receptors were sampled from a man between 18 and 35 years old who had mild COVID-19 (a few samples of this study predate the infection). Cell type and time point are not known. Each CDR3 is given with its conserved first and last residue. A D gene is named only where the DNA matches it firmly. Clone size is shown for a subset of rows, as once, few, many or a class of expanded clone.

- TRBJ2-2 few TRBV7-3 CASSFSAGELFF TGTGCCAGCAGCTTCTCCGCCGGGGAGCTGTTTTTT
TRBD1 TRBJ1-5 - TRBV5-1 CASSPGQGSQPQHF TGCGCCAGCAGCCCCGGACAGGGGAGTCAGCCCCAGCATTTT
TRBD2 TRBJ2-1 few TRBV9 CASSYTSGGYNEQFF TGTGCCAGCAGCTACACTAGCGGGGGGTACAATGAGCAGTTCTTC
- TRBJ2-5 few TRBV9 CASSDAGETQYF TGTGCCAGCAGCGACGCGGGGGAGACCCAGTACTTC
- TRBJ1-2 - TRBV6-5 CASSYASGRKDGYTF TGTGCCAGCAGTTACGCGTCAGGGCGGAAGGATGGCTACACCTTC
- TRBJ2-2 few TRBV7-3 CASSLRGSNTGELFF TGTGCCAGCAGCTTACGGGGTTCGAACACCGGGGAGCTGTTTTTT
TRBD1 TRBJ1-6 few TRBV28 CASSLRDRLNSPLHF TGTGCCAGCAGTCTCCGGGACAGGCTAAATTCACCCCTCCACTTT
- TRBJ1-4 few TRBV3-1 CASSFPGGGRGEKLFF TGTGCCAGCAGCTTTCCCGGCGGGGGCAGGGGCGAAAAACTGTTTTTT
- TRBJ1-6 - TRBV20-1 CSAGRYRDYNSPLHF TGCAGTGCTGGAAGGTACCGGGACTATAATTCACCCCTCCACTTT
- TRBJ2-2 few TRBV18 CASSPRVSDTGELFF TGTGCCAGCTCACCCAGGGTGTCGGACACCGGGGAGCTGTTTTTT
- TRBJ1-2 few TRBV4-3 CASSPGLRPGTNYGYTF TGCGCCAGCAGCCCGGGTTTGAGACCCGGGACAAACTATGGCTACACCTTC
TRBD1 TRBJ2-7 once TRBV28 CASSLQGGYSFYEQYF TGTGCCAGCAGTTTACAAGGGGGCTATAGTTTCTACGAGCAGTACTTC
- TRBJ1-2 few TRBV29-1 CSVELTGPYTF TGCAGCGTTGAACTCACAGGCCCCTACACCTTC
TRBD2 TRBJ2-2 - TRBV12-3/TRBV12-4 CASSSGGRAGRTGELFF TGTGCCAGCAGTTCCGGAGGGAGAGCGGGGAGGACCGGGGAGCTGTTTTTT
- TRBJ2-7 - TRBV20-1 CSASFASYEQYF TGCAGTGCTAGTTTCGCTAGCTACGAGCAGTACTTC
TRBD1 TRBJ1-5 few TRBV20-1 CSATNGLGGGRPQHF TGCAGTGCAACCAACGGACTAGGGGGCGGTCGGCCCCAGCATTTT
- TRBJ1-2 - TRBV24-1 CATSDLAANYGYTF TGTGCCACCAGTGATTTGGCAGCTAACTATGGCTACACCTTC
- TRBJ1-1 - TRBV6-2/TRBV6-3 CASREQGMNTEAFF TGTGCCAGCAGGGAACAGGGAATGAACACTGAAGCTTTCTTT
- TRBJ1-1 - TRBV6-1 CACRRKMNTEAFF TGTGCCTGCCGACGCAAGATGAACACTGAAGCTTTCTTT
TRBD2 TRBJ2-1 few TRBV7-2 CASSLLAGLHNEQFF TGTGCCAGCAGCTTACTAGCGGGGTTGCACAATGAGCAGTTCTTC
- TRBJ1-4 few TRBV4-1 CASSQGVLGGEKLFF TGCGCCAGCAGCCAAGGAGTTTTGGGAGGCGAAAAACTGTTTTTT
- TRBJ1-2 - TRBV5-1 CASRFTGLNYGYTF TGCGCCAGCAGGTTTACAGGGTTGAACTATGGCTACACCTTC
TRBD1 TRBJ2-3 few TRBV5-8 CASSRTGNTQYF TGTGCCAGCAGCCGGACAGGAAATACGCAGTATTTT
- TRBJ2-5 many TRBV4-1 CASSHLVGAQETQYF TGCGCCAGCAGCCATCTGGTAGGGGCCCAAGAGACCCAGTACTTC
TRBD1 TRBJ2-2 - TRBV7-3 CASSYAGGTNTGELFF TGTGCCAGCAGCTACGCAGGGGGAACGAACACCGGGGAGCTGTTTTTT
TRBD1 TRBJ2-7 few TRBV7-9 CASSPRSGTGGYEQYF TGTGCCAGCAGCCCCAGATCCGGGACAGGGGGGTACGAGCAGTACTTC
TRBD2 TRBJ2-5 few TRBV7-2 CASAESGARGQYF TGTGCCAGCGCTGAGAGCGGGGCAAGGGGCCAGTACTTC
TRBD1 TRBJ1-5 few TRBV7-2 CASSLGTGGGQPQHF TGTGCCAGCAGCTTAGGGACAGGGGGCGGACAGCCCCAGCATTTT
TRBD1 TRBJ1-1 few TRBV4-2 CASSHIQGKFTEAFF TGTGCCAGCAGCCACATACAGGGGAAATTCACTGAAGCTTTCTTT
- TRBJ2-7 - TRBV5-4 CASSLFGYEQYF TGTGCCAGCAGCTTGTTTGGATACGAGCAGTACTTC
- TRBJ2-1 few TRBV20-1 CSARTDNEQFF TGCAGTGCTAGGACAGACAATGAGCAGTTCTTC
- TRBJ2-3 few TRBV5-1 CASSSAVQSTDTQYF TGCGCCAGCAGCTCGGCAGTACAGAGCACAGATACGCAGTATTTT
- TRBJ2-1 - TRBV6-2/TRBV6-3 CASRSGFNEQFF TGTGCCAGCAGATCGGGCTTTAATGAGCAGTTCTTC
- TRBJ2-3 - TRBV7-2 CASSLVRGLTDTQYF TGTGCCAGCAGCTTAGTTCGGGGGCTCACAGATACGCAGTATTTT
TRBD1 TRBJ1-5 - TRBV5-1 CASSLQGLNSNQPQHF TGCGCCAGCAGCTTACAGGGGTTAAATAGCAATCAGCCCCAGCATTTT